Listed here are 12 T cell receptor beta chains from one sample, sequenced in a study of pediatric ulcerative colitis (dated by TCRdb to about 2019). One to two pinch biopsies were taken from the rectum for research during colonoscopy. The protocol used for the library was the immunoSEQ multiplex PCR assay. Sourced from immuneACCESS, this table was stored by TCRdb with only in-frame sequences that have V and J called. A share of the clones is absent; for the studies checked, an unresolved V gene accounts for under half, and the remainder has no known explanation. Counted in this sample were 23,000 or so clones; around 69% of them appeared once. The ten largest clones represent roughly a sixth of the sample. Material for sequencing was gut tissue. These receptors were taken from a boy between 10 and 17 years old with severe ulcerative colitis.

The chain links TRBV4-3 to TRBJ1-2; no clear D gene. The V and J ends lost 1 base and 8 bases respectively, with 17 bases between them. In germline, CDR1 is LGHNA, CDR2 YSLEER. This CDR3 has 15 amino acids. The CDR3 DNA reads TGCGCCAGCAGCCAAGGAATTGTTTCGCCTCGGGGCTACACCTTC. Amino acids: CASSQGIVSPRGYTF.

The chain combines TRBV15 with TRBJ1-2, with D unclear. The CDR3 contains 11 residues. The V end was cut by 4 bases, the J end by 4 bases, with 4 bases between. Germline assignment: CDR1 LNHNV and CDR2 YYDKDF (reference sequence). The CDR3 is CATSTLYGYTF. The CDR3 DNA reads TGTGCCACCAGCACGCTCTATGGCTACACCTTC.

This clone has just a few counts. The chain has TRBV2 and TRBJ1-6; 9 bases align to TRBD1. This CDR3 is built from 16 residues. CDR1 SNHLY and CDR2 FYNNEI come from the germline V gene. Trimming cost V 3 bases and J 7 bases; bases outside gene matches: 7. The CDR3 sequence is CASSETWDRVNSPLHF. CDR3 in DNA: TGTGCCAGCAGTGAGACGTGGGACAGGGTGAATTCACCCCTCCACTTT.

This sequence joins TRBV20-1 and TRBJ1-1, with TRBD1 as a possible D gene (5 bases). CDR1 DFQATT and CDR2 SNEGSKA come from the germline V gene (reference sequence). V lost 6 bases and J 10 bases, leaving 12 bases between the germline ends. This CDR3 has 10 amino acids. The CDR3 is CSAEGMGAFF. The CDR3 region has the DNA TGCAGTGCGGAGGGGATGGGAGCTTTCTTT.

This clone was seen more than once but under ten times. The chain's CDR3 is CASSSTSTTYNEQFF. In DNA form, the CDR3 reads TGTGCCAGCAGCTCGACCAGCACCACTTACAATGAGCAGTTCTTC. The chain recombines TRBV7-8 with TRBJ2-1, with D unclear. V was trimmed by 4 bases and J by 4 bases, leaving 14 bases between them. This CDR3 contains 15 residues. Germline V gene sequence: CDR1 SGHVS, CDR2 FQNEAQ.

This chain connects TRBV5-5 to TRBJ1-2; D is perhaps TRBD1 (5 bases). V was shortened by 3 bases and J by 1 base, with 13 bases between the two germline ends. CDR1 is SGHKS, CDR2 YYEKEE, per germline (reference sequence). The CDR3 is 15 residues long. The CDR3 sequence is CASSWTFGGNYGYTF. The CDR3 DNA follows: TGTGCCAGCAGCTGGACGTTTGGGGGTAACTATGGCTACACCTTC.

The rearrangement uses TRBV7-2 and TRBJ2-7, with D perhaps matching TRBD2 (5 bases). Trimming left V 1 base short and J 5 bases short, with 9 bases between. Germline assignment: CDR1 SGHTA and CDR2 FQGNSA. This CDR3 comprises 13 residues. The CDR3 DNA sequence: TGTGCCAGCAGCTTAGGTGGGGAGAACGAGCAGTACTTC. This sequence encodes CASSLGGENEQYF.

This clone was counted only a few times. The rearrangement joins TRBV5-8 to TRBJ2-5; D gene uncertain. CDR3 size: 13 residues. V lost 1 base to trimming and J lost 2 bases, with 6 bases between them. The V gene's germline CDR1 is SGHTS and CDR2 YDEGEE. The CDR3 coding sequence is TGTGCCAGCAGCTTGACGAATCAAGAGACCCAGTACTTC. It translates to CASSLTNQETQYF.

The chain uses TRBV15 and TRBJ1-4; maybe TRBD1 (5 bases). With 0 bases removed from V and 8 bases from J, the gap between germline ends came to 19 bases. CDR3 length: 17 residues. In germline, CDR1 is LNHNV, CDR2 YYDKDF (reference sequence). CDR3 in DNA: TGTGCCACCAGCAGAGACTCACCCGGGACGAGCCTAGAAAAACTGTTTTTT. It codes for CATSRDSPGTSLEKLFF.

This clone was recorded a few times. The rearrangement uses TRBV28 and TRBJ1-2; TRBD1 matches 9 bases. Germline trimming cut 11 bases from V and 0 bases from J; bases unmatched to any gene: 13. This CDR3 region has 16 residues. The V gene's germline CDR1 is MDHEN and CDR2 SYDVKM. The DNA of the CDR3 is TGTGCCGGACTACCGGGACAGGGACAACCTAACTATGGCTACACCTTC. Translated: CAGLPGQGQPNYGYTF.

The J gene is TRBJ2-7, the V gene TRBV5-1, with TRBD1 identical over 10 bases. In germline, CDR1 is SGHRS, CDR2 YFSETQ. V trimming: 4 bases; J trimming: 0 bases; junction bases outside the gene matches: 7. The CDR3 has 16 residues. The CDR3 sequence: CASSGTGAPYSYEQYF. The CDR3 DNA reads as TGCGCCAGCAGCGGGACAGGGGCCCCTTACTCCTACGAGCAGTACTTC. The complete variable domain, with remaining parts taken from reference TRBV5-1 and TRBJ2-7, reads KAGVTQTPRYLIKTRGQQVTLSCSPISGHRSVSWYQQTPGQGLQFLFEYFSETQRNKGNFPGRFSGRQFSNSRSEMNVSTLELGDSALYLCASSGTGAPYSYEQYFGPGTRLTVT.

By its share, this clone is medium-sized (0.01 to 0.1%). This chain uses TRBV4-2 with TRBJ1-5; D unresolved. Germline V gives CDR1 LGHNA, CDR2 YNFKEQ. V was pared by 0 bases and J by 2 bases, with 8 bases between. The CDR3 is 15 amino acids. The CDR3: CASSQDSHGNQPQHF. The CDR3 DNA reads as TGTGCCAGCAGCCAAGATTCGCACGGCAATCAGCCCCAGCATTTT.